This TCR beta chain is drawn from a study of T cell repertoires in cytomegalovirus infection. Deletions cut 0 bases from V and 3 bases from J, with 15 bases between. Germline CDR1 reads ENHRY; CDR2 reads SYGVKD. This CDR3 has 16 amino acids. As regards this clonotype: Its specificity is unknown.

MiXCR, applied by TCRdb to the reads, yields one record per CDR3 protein. Of 800,000 to 950,000 distinct CDR3 sequences in the sample, 32% were seen once. This TCR was recovered from a human donor in good health (CMV status not recorded). Some clones in this sample may be carry-over from other donors' samples. The specimen comprised cultured CD8+ T cells from PBMCs, sampled from culture after CMV antigen stimulation. The V call is TRBV10-3, the J call TRBJ2-7; D might be TRBD1 (6 bases). The CDR3 DNA follows: TGTGCCATCAGTGAGTCCGGAGGACAGTCACGCTACGAGCAGTACTTC. It yields the protein CAISESGGQSRYEQYF.